The rows below give T cell receptor beta chains drawn from one sample of a study of human T cells and chemical hapten exposure. TCRdb re-called the reads with MiXCR, one entry per CDR3 protein. The sample contains 100,000 to 150,000 distinct CDR3 sequences, 8.5% of which appear only once. Sequenced sample: whole blood. All receptors come from a human donor in good health. Some clones in this sample may be carry-over from other donors' samples. CDR3s include the opening cysteine and the closing phenylalanine or tryptophan. Fields, in order: V gene, D gene, J gene, clone size, CDR3 protein, CDR3 DNA. D genes are given only for firm matches. Size is stated for part of the rows, as once, few or many counts, or as a class when the clone is expanded.

V gene: TRBV6-1
D gene: TRBD1
J gene: TRBJ2-7
clone size: .
CDR3 protein: CASSATGQSKEQYF
CDR3 DNA: TGTGCCAGCAGTGCGACGGGACAGAGTAAAGAGCAGTACTTC

V gene: TRBV18
D gene: .
J gene: TRBJ1-1
clone size: many
CDR3 protein: CASSPGQGHTEAFF
CDR3 DNA: TGTGCCAGCTCACCAGGGCAGGGGCACACTGAAGCTTTCTTT

V gene: TRBV12-3/TRBV12-4
D gene: .
J gene: TRBJ1-1
clone size: .
CDR3 protein: CASSLRRGTEAFF
CDR3 DNA: TGTGCCAGCAGTTTGCGACGGGGGACTGAAGCTTTCTTT

V gene: TRBV6-2/TRBV6-3
D gene: TRBD1
J gene: TRBJ1-6
clone size: few
CDR3 protein: CASSTNQAGTGYSPLHF
CDR3 DNA: TGTGCCAGCAGCACAAACCAAGCCGGGACAGGGTATTCACCCCTCCACTTT

V gene: TRBV20-1
D gene: TRBD1
J gene: TRBJ2-1
clone size: few
CDR3 protein: CSAPGQGYNEQFF
CDR3 DNA: TGCAGCGCCCCGGGACAGGGTTACAATGAGCAGTTCTTC

V gene: TRBV25-1
D gene: TRBD2
J gene: TRBJ2-7
clone size: few
CDR3 protein: CASSEGTGTSAYYEQYF
CDR3 DNA: TGTGCCAGCAGTGAAGGGACCGGGACTAGCGCCTACTACGAGCAGTACTTC

V gene: TRBV9
D gene: TRBD2
J gene: TRBJ2-7
clone size: few
CDR3 protein: CASSVARTSEFYEQYF
CDR3 DNA: TGTGCCAGCAGCGTAGCCAGGACTAGCGAGTTCTACGAGCAGTACTTC

V gene: TRBV7-9
D gene: .
J gene: TRBJ1-5
clone size: few
CDR3 protein: CASSLAADPQHF
CDR3 DNA: TGTGCCAGCAGCTTGGCCGCAGATCCCCAGCATTTT

V gene: TRBV9
D gene: TRBD1
J gene: TRBJ2-7
clone size: .
CDR3 protein: CASSVGSGTGYEQYF
CDR3 DNA: TGTGCCAGCAGCGTAGGATCCGGGACAGGCTACGAGCAGTACTTC

V gene: TRBV12-3/TRBV12-4
D gene: .
J gene: TRBJ1-2
clone size: .
CDR3 protein: CASSLAGTNYGYTF
CDR3 DNA: TGTGCCAGCAGTTTGGCCGGGACAAACTATGGCTACACCTTC

V gene: TRBV5-1
D gene: .
J gene: TRBJ2-7
clone size: .
CDR3 protein: CASSLEELPSYEQYF
CDR3 DNA: TGCGCCAGCAGCTTGGAGGAGCTGCCATCCTACGAGCAGTACTTC

V gene: TRBV12-3/TRBV12-4
D gene: .
J gene: TRBJ1-1
clone size: many
CDR3 protein: CASSSHSETEAFF
CDR3 DNA: TGTGCCAGCAGTTCCCACAGTGAAACTGAAGCTTTCTTT

V gene: TRBV7-9
D gene: .
J gene: TRBJ2-6
clone size: .
CDR3 protein: CASTYRAPGANVLTF
CDR3 DNA: TGTGCCAGCACCTACAGGGCCCCCGGGGCCAACGTCCTGACTTTC

V gene: TRBV3-1
D gene: .
J gene: TRBJ2-5
clone size: .
CDR3 protein: CASSRTNQETQYF
CDR3 DNA: TGTGCCAGCAGCCGGACAAACCAAGAGACCCAGTACTTC

V gene: TRBV7-2
D gene: .
J gene: TRBJ1-4
clone size: few
CDR3 protein: CASSSGLGEKLFF
CDR3 DNA: TGTGCCAGCAGCTCCGGGCTAGGTGAAAAACTGTTTTTT

V gene: TRBV7-8
D gene: TRBD2
J gene: TRBJ2-7
clone size: .
CDR3 protein: CASRLLRGDQSSYEQYF
CDR3 DNA: TGTGCCAGCAGACTACTACGGGGGGACCAGAGCTCCTACGAGCAGTACTTC

V gene: TRBV6-1
D gene: .
J gene: TRBJ1-6
clone size: .
CDR3 protein: CASSEKSGTLNSPLHF
CDR3 DNA: TGTGCCAGCAGTGAGAAATCCGGGACATTGAATTCACCCCTCCACTTT

V gene: TRBV5-4
D gene: TRBD2
J gene: TRBJ2-7
clone size: many
CDR3 protein: CASSPTSALYEQYF
CDR3 DNA: TGTGCCAGCAGCCCGACTAGCGCACTATACGAGCAGTACTTC

V gene: TRBV7-9
D gene: .
J gene: TRBJ1-1
clone size: many
CDR3 protein: CASSHASNGEAFF
CDR3 DNA: TGTGCCAGCAGCCACGCCTCGAATGGTGAAGCTTTCTTT

V gene: TRBV5-1
D gene: .
J gene: TRBJ2-5
clone size: .
CDR3 protein: CASSLARKETQYF
CDR3 DNA: TGCGCCAGCAGCTTGGCCAGAAAAGAGACCCAGTACTTC

V gene: TRBV12-3/TRBV12-4
D gene: TRBD2
J gene: TRBJ2-2
clone size: few
CDR3 protein: CASRVSGSSSGELFF
CDR3 DNA: TGTGCCAGCAGGGTTAGCGGGAGCTCCTCCGGGGAGCTGTTTTTT

V gene: TRBV12-3/TRBV12-4
D gene: .
J gene: TRBJ2-7
clone size: .
CDR3 protein: CASSPFTVEGILYEQYF
CDR3 DNA: TGTGCCAGCAGTCCATTTACCGTTGAGGGGATTCTCTACGAGCAGTACTTC